The subject of this entry is one T cell receptor (beta chain). As yet, its antigen is unknown. This entry is derived from a study of OX40 agonist ivuxolimab in advanced cancers. For the study at large: Averaging about 60 years in age, with a range of about 23 to 80, the cohort was 80% to 90% male. General study findings and limits: Patients with a partial response at 0.1-3.0 mg/kg had among the lowest clonal expansion.

Libraries were prepared by immunoSEQ multiplex PCR; TCRdb keeps only in-frame clonotypes and omits some of them. The sample lists tens of thousands of clones; about 89% were seen once. V was shortened by 1 base and J by 7 bases, with 6 bases between the two germline ends. CDR3 length: 12 residues. Germline V gives CDR1 SGHVS, CDR2 FQNEAQ. Exclusion of a patient followed from autoimmune disease history or systemic immunosuppression. This receptor was identified in an adult with an advanced solid tumor such as melanoma, head and neck, liver or kidney cancer. This sequence joins TRBV7-8 and TRBJ2-3; D ambiguous. The sequencing here drew on CD4+ or CD8+ T cells sorted from blood, taken in a trial of the OX40 agonist ivuxolimab. This CDR3 reads CASSLGLNTQYF. DNA of the CDR3: TGTGCCAGCAGCTTAGGTCTCAATACGCAGTATTTT.